This entry lists 26 T cell receptor beta chains sequenced from one sample in a study of CD8+ T cells in alopecia areata. Cells that came from pooled cutaneous lymph nodes were sorted using CD4, CD8alpha, NKG2D, NKG2ACE and other markers. RNA extraction and reverse transcription yielded cDNA as sequencing template. Using immunoSEQ multiplex PCR, the repertoire was profiled, and TCRdb retains in-frame clones only, with some absent. The sample contains 270,000 or so clones, none of them singletons. Sequencing was done on a sample of CD4+ T cells sorted from a lymph node. All receptors come from a C3H/HeJ mouse with alopecia areata. This line is of MHC haplotype H2-k.

This clone was counted at least ten times. The gene symbols are mouse symbols. From the germline J gene comes the end of the CDR3, since the read stops 4 residues before it. The genes are TRBV17 and TRBJ2-2; 7 bases are shared with TRBD2. CDR3 length: 14 amino acids. Germline V lookup: CDR1 MNHDT, CDR2 YYDKIL. V lost 2 bases to trimming and J lost 3 bases; unmatched junction nucleotides: 0. Partial CDR3 DNA: TGTGCTAGCAGTAGATGGGGGGACACCGGG. Translation: CASSRWGDTG. The complete CDR3 protein is CASSRWGDTGQLYF.

This clone was detected many times. Genes here carry mouse names. Read data end 4 residues before the CDR3 end; the end is taken from the germline J gene. The gene calls are TRBV17 and TRBJ2-1; 8 bases are a match to TRBD2. The germline V gene has CDR1 MNHDT and CDR2 YYDKIL. V lost 0 bases, J lost 6 bases, and 10 bases stayed unmatched. This CDR3 has 17 residues. Incomplete CDR3 DNA: TGTGCTAGCAGTAGAGATAGGGCTGGGGGGCCCTTTGCT. Its translation is CASSRDRAGGPFA. The full CDR3 is CASSRDRAGGPFAEQFF.

Only a few counts were recorded for this clone. Gene names refer to mouse genes. The read gets to within 4 residues of the CDR3 end, and the germline J gene fills in the rest. The rearrangement joins TRBV19 to TRBJ2-2, with a weak D call TRBD1 (6 bases). Germline-derived CDR1 and CDR2 are FNHDT and SITEND (reference sequence). The CDR3 consists of 14 residues. Trimming removed 4 bases from V and 3 bases from J, with 10 bases in between. The covered CDR3 bases are TGTGCCAGCAGTTCAGGGGCGGACACCGGG. As protein: CASSSGADTG. The whole CDR3 is CASSSGADTGQLYF.

In regard to this clone: The listed genes are named as in mouse. The read terminates 4 residues before the CDR3 end, so the remaining end is supplied by the germline J gene. This sample also contains other DNA sequences that code for the same CDR3. This sequence joins TRBV1 and TRBJ2-7; 12 nucleotides line up with TRBD1. The CDR3 loop spans 14 amino acids. Germline V gives CDR1 NSQYPW, CDR2 LRSPGD (reference sequence). The sequenced part of the CDR3 DNA is TGCACCTGCAGTGCTGGGACAGGGGGCGAT. This codes for CTCSAGTGGD. The entire CDR3 is CTCSAGTGGDEQYF.

This clone was seen more than once but under ten times. Germline and genes here are mouse. The CDR3 end lies 4 residues beyond the end of the read and is filled in from the germline J gene. The chain employs TRBV19 and TRBJ2-7; TRBD1 agrees at 10 bases. The J segment lost 3 bases and the V segment lost 3 bases, leaving 3 bases of the junction unmatched. Germline CDR1 is FNHDT and CDR2 is SITEND (reference sequence). The CDR3 has 14 residues. CDR3 bases read: TGTGCCAGCAGTAAGGGGACAGGGGACTAT. Residues: CASSKGTGDY. The full CDR3 sequence reads CASSKGTGDYEQYF.

The table lists this clone with a few counts. Germline and genes here are mouse. From the germline J gene comes the end of the CDR3, since the read stops 4 residues before it. The chain has TRBV13-3 and TRBJ2-7, with TRBD2 matching 9 bases. The V gene end was trimmed by 4 bases and the J gene end by 1 base; junction bases not matched to a gene: 3. Germline loops: CDR1 NNHDY, CDR2 SYVADS. The CDR3 totals 14 residues. CDR3 DNA, as far as it was read: TGTGCCAGCAGTTCCGGGACTGGGTCCTAT. It translates to CASSSGTGSY. In full, the CDR3 reads CASSSGTGSYEQYF.

In its sample, this clone was seen a few times. Mouse gene names and germline throughout. From the germline J gene comes the end of the CDR3, since the read stops 4 residues before it. The V gene is TRBV1, the J gene TRBJ2-1, with 8 nucleotides matching TRBD2. With 1 base clipped from V and 3 bases from J, the junction kept 2 bases outside the gene matches. The CDR3 totals 15 residues. Looked up from germline, CDR1 is NSQYPW and CDR2 is LRSPGD (reference sequence). CDR3 region: CTCSAGLGPYAEQFF. CDR3 DNA, as far as it was read: TGCACCTGCAGTGCAGGACTGGGGCCCTATGCT.

This clone was seen a few times. Mouse gene names apply. The read ends 4 residues before the CDR3 terminus; that terminus is restored from the germline J gene. The chain uses TRBV13-2 and TRBJ1-2; D uncertain. The CDR3 runs to 13 residues. Trimming took 5 bases from V and 0 from J, leaving 8 bases between them. From germline, CDR1 is NNHNN and CDR2 SYGAGS (reference sequence). The sequenced CDR3 bases are TGTGCCAGCGGAAGGGTTGCAAACTCC. Its translation is CASGRVANS. The complete CDR3 protein is CASGRVANSDYTF.

This clone was recorded a few times. Any gene name here is a mouse gene name. The read is 4 residues too short to cover the CDR3 end, so that end is filled in from the germline J gene. V and J are TRBV1 and TRBJ2-7; 7 bases agree with TRBD1. Unmatched junction bases numbered 7, after V lost 5 bases and J lost 0 bases. CDR1 is NSQYPW and CDR2 is LRSPGD in the germline V gene (reference sequence). The CDR3 contains 15 residues. CDR3 residues: CTCSTGQQSSYEQYF. Incomplete CDR3 DNA: TGCACCTGCAGTACGGGACAGCAAAGCTCCTAT.

This clone was counted only a few times. Gene names are mouse gene names. The read is 4 residues too short to cover the CDR3 end, so that end is filled in from the germline J gene. This rearrangement joins TRBV19 to TRBJ2-7, with TRBD2 identical over 10 bases. There are 15 residues in the CDR3. With 3 bases clipped from V and 3 bases from J, the junction kept 6 bases outside the gene matches. Looked up from germline, CDR1 is FNHDT and CDR2 is SITEND (reference sequence). The DNA read from the CDR3 is TGTGCCAGCAGTAAACCCGGGACTGGGGTCTAT. It translates to CASSKPGTGVY. The whole CDR3 protein is CASSKPGTGVYEQYF.

This clone has only a few counts. Gene names follow the mouse nomenclature. The CDR3 end falls 4 residues outside the read, so it is completed with the germline J gene. The chain combines TRBV13-2 with TRBJ1-1; TRBD1 matches at 7 bases. Germline CDR1 and CDR2: NNHNN and SYGAGS (reference sequence). CDR3 size: 11 residues. The CDR3 spells CASRQGGEVFF. The CDR3 DNA, read in part, is TGTGCCAGCCGACAGGGTGGA.

This clone came up a few times. Mouse gene names apply. The observed sequence ends 4 residues before the CDR3 terminus, with the missing tail filled in from the germline J gene. The chain is built from TRBV13-3 and TRBJ1-2, with 12 bases aligning to TRBD1. The CDR3 loop spans 16 amino acids. From germline, CDR1 is NNHDY and CDR2 SYVADS. Germline trimming cut 0 bases from V and 2 bases from J; bases unmatched to any gene: 2. CDR3 residues: CASSDGDRGLNSDYTF. The DNA read from the CDR3 is TGTGCCAGCAGTGATGGGGACAGGGGGCTTAACTCC.

This clone was detected only a few times. Gene and germline names: mouse. The read falls 4 residues short of the CDR3 end, and the missing part is taken from the germline J gene. The rearrangement joins TRBV1 to TRBJ1-1; tentative D call: TRBD1 (5 bases). V gave up 1 base and J gave up 3 bases, with 9 bases separating them. CDR3 size: 14 residues. Germline V gives CDR1 NSQYPW, CDR2 LRSPGD (reference sequence). CDR3 DNA (partial): TGCACCTGCAGTGCAGTTCTCAGGGACACA. This gives the protein CTCSAVLRDT. The CDR3 in full is CTCSAVLRDTEVFF.

With respect to this clone: Gene names are mouse gene names. The CDR3 goes on 4 residues after the read ends, and that part is filled in from the germline J gene. V and J are TRBV19 and TRBJ2-5; D not certain. The germline V gene encodes CDR1 FNHDT and CDR2 SITEND (reference sequence). The CDR3 has 14 residues. Trimming cost V 4 bases and J 0 bases, with 9 bases left between them. The CDR3 sequence is CASSRQNNQDTQYF. The sequenced part of the CDR3 DNA is TGTGCCAGCAGTCGACAAAATAACCAAGAC.

In this sample, this clone turned up a few times. All gene names here are mouse names. The CDR3 extends 4 residues past the end of the read, so its final part is completed from the germline J gene. The chain joins TRBV5 to TRBJ2-7; D possibly corresponds to TRBD2 (6 bases). This CDR3 comprises 16 residues. Trimming shortened V by 2 bases and J by 0 bases, and 14 bases separated the two germline ends. Germline V gene lookup returns CDR1 LGHNA and CDR2 YNLKQL (reference sequence). CDR3 amino acids: CASSQTQTGSSYEQYF. The CDR3 DNA, read in part, is TGTGCCAGCAGCCAAACACAAACTGGGAGCTCCTAT.

There are a few counts of this clone. Mouse names are used for the genes. The missing CDR3 end, 4 residues past where the read stops, is filled in from the germline J gene. This chain connects TRBV19 to TRBJ2-3; 9 nucleotides agree with TRBD2. The germline gives CDR1 FNHDT, CDR2 SITEND (reference sequence). The V gene end was trimmed by 6 bases and the J gene end by 4 bases; junction bases not matched to a gene: 9. CDR3 length: 15 residues. CDR3 region: CASTEDWGRTETLYF. The covered CDR3 bases are TGTGCCAGCACCGAAGACTGGGGGAGAACAGAA.

This clone was observed a handful of times. Mouse gene names and germline throughout. The CDR3 goes on 4 residues after the read ends, and that part is filled in from the germline J gene. The chain uses TRBV31 and TRBJ2-1; 9 bases align to TRBD1. CDR1 is GKSSPN, CDR2 SITVG, per germline. The CDR3 sequence is 14 residues long. The part of the CDR3 DNA that was read is TGTGCCTGGAGTCCCGGACAGGGGAGGGCT. Translation gives CAWSPGQGRA. The whole CDR3 is CAWSPGQGRAEQFF.

The table lists this clone with a few counts. Gene labels here are mouse ones. Read data end 4 residues before the CDR3 end; the end is taken from the germline J gene. V usage is TRBV2 and J usage is TRBJ2-1, with 11 bases lining up with TRBD2. The V segment lost 3 bases and the J segment 4 bases; nucleotides outside the gene matches: 5. This CDR3 has 16 residues. Germline V lookup: CDR1 LGHNA, CDR2 YSYQKL. CDR3 loop: CASSQRTGGNYAEQFF. The DNA read from the CDR3 is TGTGCCAGCAGCCAGAGGACTGGGGGGAATTATGCT.

Comment on this clone: Gene names follow the mouse nomenclature. Read coverage stops 4 residues before the CDR3 terminus; the germline J gene supplies the remainder. This rearrangement joins TRBV19 to TRBJ2-1, with TRBD2 identical over 10 bases. The V gene's germline CDR1 is FNHDT and CDR2 SITEND (reference sequence). This CDR3 has 18 residues. The trim removed 0 bases at V and 5 bases at J, leaving 11 bases unmatched. CDR3 bases read: TGTGCCAGCAGTATAGCCGCCCTGGGGGGGCGCGAGGATGCT. It yields the protein CASSIAALGGREDA. The entire CDR3 is CASSIAALGGREDAEQFF.

To note about this clone: Mouse gene names apply. The CDR3 is cut off 4 residues early in the read; its end comes from the germline J gene. This chain links TRBV13-2 with TRBJ2-2; D might be TRBD2 (6 bases). Germline loops: CDR1 NNHNN, CDR2 SYGAGS (reference sequence). Trimming stripped 6 bases from V and 1 base from J, with 13 bases between. CDR3 length: 15 residues. This chain's CDR3 is CASAPGLRNTGQLYF. Partial CDR3 DNA: TGTGCCAGCGCCCCGGGACTCAGAAACACCGGG.

There are a few counts of this clone. Gene names denote mouse genes. Coverage ceases 4 residues before the CDR3 finishes, and the germline J gene fills in the end. The same CDR3 arises from other DNA sequences in this sample as well. This chain uses TRBV1 with TRBJ2-7, with 12 positions matching TRBD2. Germline V gives CDR1 NSQYPW, CDR2 LRSPGD (reference sequence). The CDR3 runs 15 residues. The part of the CDR3 DNA that was read is TGCACCTGCAGTGCAGTGGGGACTGGGGGGTAT. Its protein is CTCSAVGTGGY. The whole CDR3 region reads CTCSAVGTGGYEQYF.

As concerns this clone: The genes are named according to mouse. The read halts 4 residues ahead of the CDR3 end, with the missing end drawn from the germline J gene. The gene calls are TRBV1 and TRBJ2-1; no clear D. CDR3 length equals 15 residues. The V gene lost 2 bases and the J gene lost 0 bases, with 8 bases spanning the gap. Germline assignment: CDR1 NSQYPW and CDR2 LRSPGD (reference sequence). The CDR3 protein is CTCSAPRNNYAEQFF. The part of the CDR3 DNA that was read is TGCACCTGCAGTGCACCCAGAAATAACTATGCT.

Concerning this clone: Gene names are the mouse ones. The read ends 4 residues before the CDR3 terminus; that terminus is restored from the germline J gene. The chain has TRBV31 and TRBJ2-3; no reliable D call. From germline, CDR1 is GKSSPN and CDR2 SITVG. CDR3 length: 12 amino acids. V was cut by 4 bases and J by 0 bases, with 5 bases left in between. CDR3 region: CAWTGSAETLYF. Incomplete CDR3 DNA: TGTGCCTGGACTGGTAGTGCAGAA.

This clone was picked up a small number of times. Gene names and germline match the mouse. The read ends 4 residues before the CDR3 terminus; that terminus is restored from the germline J gene. The V gene is TRBV13-1, the J gene TRBJ2-4, with D perhaps TRBD1 (6 bases). This CDR3 region has 13 residues. The germline V gene encodes CDR1 NSHNY and CDR2 SYGAGN. The CDR3 is CASSDSDRNTLYF. Partial CDR3 DNA: TGTGCCAGCAGTGATTCGGACAGAAAC.

This clone was counted ten times or more. The genes and germline here are from mouse. The CDR3 end falls 4 residues outside the read, so it is completed with the germline J gene. Other nucleotide sequences from this sample produce the same CDR3. The chain recombines TRBV5 with TRBJ2-1; TRBD1 agrees at 7 bases. Per germline, CDR1 LGHNA and CDR2 YNLKQL (reference sequence). The CDR3 totals 15 residues. V gave up 0 bases and J gave up 3 bases; unmatched junction bases: 2. The CDR3 loop reads CASSQETGVYAEQFF. CDR3 DNA, as far as it was read: TGTGCCAGCAGCCAAGAAACAGGGGTCTATGCT.

This clone has more than one count but fewer than ten. One base away lies a much larger clone, so this may be a sequencing read error. Mouse gene names and germline throughout. The CDR3 extends 4 residues past the end of the read, so its final part is completed from the germline J gene. The sample carries other DNA sequences with the same CDR3. This chain joins TRBV19 and TRBJ1-1; 9 bases are a match to TRBD1. Germline V lookup: CDR1 FNHDT, CDR2 SITEND (reference sequence). The CDR3 runs 14 residues. The trim removed 3 bases at V and 0 bases at J, leaving 0 bases unmatched. The CDR3 sequence is CASSRQGANTEVFF. Incomplete CDR3 DNA: TGTGCCAGCAGTAGACAGGGGGCAAACACA.